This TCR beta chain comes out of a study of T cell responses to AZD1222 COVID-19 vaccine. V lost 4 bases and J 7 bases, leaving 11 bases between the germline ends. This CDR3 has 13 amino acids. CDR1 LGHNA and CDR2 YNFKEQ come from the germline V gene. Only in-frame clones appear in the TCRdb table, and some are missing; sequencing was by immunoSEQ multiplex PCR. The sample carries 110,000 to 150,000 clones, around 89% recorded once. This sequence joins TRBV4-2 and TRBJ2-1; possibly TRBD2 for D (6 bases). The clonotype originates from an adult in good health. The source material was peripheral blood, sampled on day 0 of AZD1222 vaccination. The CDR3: CASSRLGGNEQFF. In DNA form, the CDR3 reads TGTGCCAGCAGCCGACTAGGTGGGAATGAGCAGTTCTTC.